This T cell receptor (beta chain) was recovered during a study of early T cells in non-severe SARS-CoV-2 infection (dated by TCRdb to about 2021). Study-wide context: TCR sequencing used bulk RNA from unsorted whole blood, so alpha and beta chains could not be paired. Results and caveats for the whole study, not just this receptor: VDJdb matching was skewed toward anti-spike CD8 responses and likely underestimated virus-specific expansions, missing private and CD4 specificities.

The library was produced with 5' RACE. Data came from a NextSeq 500. To correct for sequencing error and PCR bias, the TCR library protocol tagged individual cDNA molecules with unique molecular identifiers. Both TCR alpha and beta chains were sequenced, and tight co-correlation was observed between alpha and beta sequence abundances in each sample. The authors processed their data as follows. Decombinator V4 was used to annotate the V gene, J gene and CDR3 of the TCR sequences. TCRs were defined as expanded if a significant change between any two time points was detected under a Poisson model with p below 0.0001. TCR abundances were normalised to the total number of TCRs sequenced in each sample and reported as counts per million. MAIT TCRs were defined by TRAV1-2 paired with TRAJ12, TRAJ20 or TRAJ33, and iNKT TCRs by TRAV10 paired with TRAJ18. A search of VDJdb, accessed on 1 November 2021, was run for TCRs annotated to CMV, EBV and SARS-CoV-2, with TCRs annotated for multiple antigens excluded. The raw public data were reprocessed by TCRdb itself: fastp quality trimming at Q25, MiXCR clonotype calling, in-frame beta chains only. Identical CDR3 proteins give one entry, which carries the most common genes and DNA. These V and J calls originate from TCRdb's pipeline instead of the authors' own analysis. In this sample the table shows roughly 52,000 distinct CDR3 sequences, under 8.5% of which occur a single time. The ten largest clones represent approximately 6.3% of the sample.

Set within a cohort of healthcare workers in London, UK, this nested case-control study involved weekly PCR testing of nasopharyngeal swabs along with blood sampling. Healthcare workers were recruited during the week of the UK lockdown, between 23 and 31 March 2020, and followed weekly for up to about 15 weeks. This clonotype was recorded at least ten times. No cognate antigen has been identified for it. Base qualities are missing; no much larger clone stands one base away. Based on the germline V gene (reference sequence), the CDR1 and CDR2 sequences are LGHDT and YNNKEL. The CDR3 spans 13 residues, from the cysteine through the phenylalanine. Only the CDR3 portion is preserved as DNA: 39 bases, with reading frame beginning at the first base. V is shortened by 0 bases, J by 1 base, and the region joining them spans 3 bases.

The chain employs TRBV3-1 and TRBJ2-5, with the D segment identity uncertain. Material: whole blood, obtained at baseline. The receptor was isolated from an adult who was a healthcare worker with PCR-confirmed SARS-CoV-2 infection or an uninfected control (not recorded which). The DNA sequence is as follows: TGTGCCAGCAGCCAAGATCCCCAAGAGACCCAGTACTTC. Translated, it reads CASSQDPQETQYF.